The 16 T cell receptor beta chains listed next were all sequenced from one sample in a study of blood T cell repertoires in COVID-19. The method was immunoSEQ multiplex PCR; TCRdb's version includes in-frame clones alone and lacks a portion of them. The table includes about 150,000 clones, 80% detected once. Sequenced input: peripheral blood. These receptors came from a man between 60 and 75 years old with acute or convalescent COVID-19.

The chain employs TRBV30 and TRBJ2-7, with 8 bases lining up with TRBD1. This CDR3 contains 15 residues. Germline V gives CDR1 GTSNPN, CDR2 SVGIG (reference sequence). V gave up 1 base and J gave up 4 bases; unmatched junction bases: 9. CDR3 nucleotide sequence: TGTGCCTGGAGTGGGACAGGGACCCTCCCTTACGAGCAGTACTTC. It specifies CAWSGTGTLPYEQYF.

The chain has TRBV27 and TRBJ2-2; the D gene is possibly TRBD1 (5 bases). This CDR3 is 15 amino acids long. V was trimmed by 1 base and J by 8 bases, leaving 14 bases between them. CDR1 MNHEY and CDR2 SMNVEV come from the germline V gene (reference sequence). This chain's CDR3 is CASSLYWGRAGELFF. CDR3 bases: TGTGCCAGCAGTTTATATTGGGGCCGTGCGGGGGAGCTGTTTTTT.

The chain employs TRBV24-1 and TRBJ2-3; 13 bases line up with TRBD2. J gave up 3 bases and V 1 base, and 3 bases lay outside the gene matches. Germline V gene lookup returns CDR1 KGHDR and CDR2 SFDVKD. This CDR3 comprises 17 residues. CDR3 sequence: CATSDFSGLAGTDTQYF. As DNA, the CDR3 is TGTGCCACCAGTGATTTCTCGGGACTAGCGGGGACAGATACGCAGTATTTT.

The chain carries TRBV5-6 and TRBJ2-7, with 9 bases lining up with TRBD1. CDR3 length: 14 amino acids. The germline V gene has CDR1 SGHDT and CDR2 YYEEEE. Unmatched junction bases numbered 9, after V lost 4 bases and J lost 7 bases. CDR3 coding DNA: TGTGCCAGCAGCCGAGGGACAGGGAACCGAGAGCAGTACTTC. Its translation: CASSRGTGNREQYF.

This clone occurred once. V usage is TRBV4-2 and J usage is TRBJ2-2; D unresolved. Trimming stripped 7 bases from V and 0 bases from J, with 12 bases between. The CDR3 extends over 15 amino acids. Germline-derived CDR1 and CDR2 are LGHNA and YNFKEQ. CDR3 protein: CASTAELSNTGELFF. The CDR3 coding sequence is TGTGCCAGCACCGCGGAGCTTTCGAACACCGGGGAGCTGTTTTTT.

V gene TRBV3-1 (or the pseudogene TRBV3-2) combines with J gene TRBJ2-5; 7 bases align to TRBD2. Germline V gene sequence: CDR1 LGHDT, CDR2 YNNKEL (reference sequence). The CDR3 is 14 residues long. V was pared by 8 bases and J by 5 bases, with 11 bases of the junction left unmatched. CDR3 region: CASGSGAKWETQYF. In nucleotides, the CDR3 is TGTGCCAGCGGAAGCGGGGCTAAGTGGGAGACCCAGTACTTC.

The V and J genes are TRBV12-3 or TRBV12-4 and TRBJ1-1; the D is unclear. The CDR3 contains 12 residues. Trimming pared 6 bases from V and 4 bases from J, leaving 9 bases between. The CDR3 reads CASREGPTEAFF. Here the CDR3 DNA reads TGTGCCAGCAGGGAGGGCCCCACTGAAGCTTTCTTT.

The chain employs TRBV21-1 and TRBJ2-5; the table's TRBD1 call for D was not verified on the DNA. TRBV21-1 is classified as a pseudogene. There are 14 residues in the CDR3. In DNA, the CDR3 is TGTGCCAGCAGCAAAGTGAGGGGGTGGGGCAGACCCCACTTC. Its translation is CASSKVRGWGRPHF.

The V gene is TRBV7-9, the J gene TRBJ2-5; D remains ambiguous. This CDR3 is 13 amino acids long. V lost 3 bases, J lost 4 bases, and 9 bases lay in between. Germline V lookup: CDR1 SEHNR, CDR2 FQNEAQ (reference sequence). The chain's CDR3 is CASSFRPGETQYF. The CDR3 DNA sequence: TGTGCCAGCAGCTTTCGTCCGGGAGAGACCCAGTACTTC. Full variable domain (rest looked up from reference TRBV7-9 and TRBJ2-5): DTGVSQNPRHKITKRGQNVTFRCDPISEHNRLYWYRQTLGQGPEFLTYFQNEAQLEKSRLLSDRFSAERPKGSFSTLEIQRTEQGDSAMYLCASSFRPGETQYFGPGTRLLVL.

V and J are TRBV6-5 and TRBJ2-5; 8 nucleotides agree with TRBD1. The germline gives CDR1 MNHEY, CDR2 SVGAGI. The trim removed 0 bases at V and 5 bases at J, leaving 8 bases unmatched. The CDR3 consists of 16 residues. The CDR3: CASSYSTGESQETQYF. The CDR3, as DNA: TGTGCCAGCAGTTACTCGACAGGGGAAAGCCAGGAGACCCAGTACTTC.

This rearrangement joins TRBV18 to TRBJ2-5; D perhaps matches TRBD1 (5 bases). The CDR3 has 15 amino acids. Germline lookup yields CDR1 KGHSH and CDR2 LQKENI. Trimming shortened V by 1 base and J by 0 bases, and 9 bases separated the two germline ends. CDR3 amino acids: CASSPQQGNQETQYF. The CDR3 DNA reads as TGTGCCAGCTCACCACAGCAGGGCAACCAAGAGACCCAGTACTTC.

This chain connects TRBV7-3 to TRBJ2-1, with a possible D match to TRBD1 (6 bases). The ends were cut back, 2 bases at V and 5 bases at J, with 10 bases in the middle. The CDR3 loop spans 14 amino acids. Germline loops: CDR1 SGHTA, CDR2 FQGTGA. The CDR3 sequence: CASSLGGVHNEQFF. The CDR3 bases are TGTGCCAGCAGCTTAGGGGGCGTCCACAATGAGCAGTTCTTC.

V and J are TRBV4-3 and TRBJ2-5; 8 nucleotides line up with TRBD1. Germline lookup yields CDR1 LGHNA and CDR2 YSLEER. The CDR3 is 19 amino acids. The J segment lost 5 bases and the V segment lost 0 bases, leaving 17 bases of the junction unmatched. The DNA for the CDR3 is TGCGCCAGCAGCCAAGATCCCACCGGACAGGGTCGGGAATGGGAGACCCAGTACTTC. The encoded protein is CASSQDPTGQGREWETQYF.

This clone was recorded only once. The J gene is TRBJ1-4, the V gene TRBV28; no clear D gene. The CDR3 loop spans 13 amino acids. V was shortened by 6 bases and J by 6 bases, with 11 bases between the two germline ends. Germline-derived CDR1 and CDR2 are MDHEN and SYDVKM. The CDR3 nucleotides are TGTGCCAGCAGCTCCGGCCAGGATGAAAAACTGTTTTTT. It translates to CASSSGQDEKLFF.

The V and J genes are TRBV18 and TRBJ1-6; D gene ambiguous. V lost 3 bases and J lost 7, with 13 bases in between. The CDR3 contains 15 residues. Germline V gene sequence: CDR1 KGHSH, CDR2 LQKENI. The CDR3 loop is CASSPIGELNSPLHF. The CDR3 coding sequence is TGTGCCAGCTCACCCATCGGGGAACTAAATTCACCCCTCCACTTT.

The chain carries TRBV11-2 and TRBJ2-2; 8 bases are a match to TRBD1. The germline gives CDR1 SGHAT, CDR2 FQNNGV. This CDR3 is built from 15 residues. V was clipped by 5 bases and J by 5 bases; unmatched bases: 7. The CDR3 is CASSRDRIGTGELFF. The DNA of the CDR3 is TGTGCCAGCAGCCGGGACAGGATCGGGACCGGGGAGCTGTTTTTT.